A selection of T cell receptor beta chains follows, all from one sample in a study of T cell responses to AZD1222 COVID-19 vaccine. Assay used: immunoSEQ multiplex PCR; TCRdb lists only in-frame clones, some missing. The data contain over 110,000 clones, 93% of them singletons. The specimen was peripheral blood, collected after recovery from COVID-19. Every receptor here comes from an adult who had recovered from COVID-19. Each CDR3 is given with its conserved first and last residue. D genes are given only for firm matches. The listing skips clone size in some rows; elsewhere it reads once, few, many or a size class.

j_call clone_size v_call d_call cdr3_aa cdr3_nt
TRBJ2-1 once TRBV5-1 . CASSLEGPPYNEQFF TGCGCCAGCAGCTTGGAGGGTCCTCCTTACAATGAGCAGTTCTTC
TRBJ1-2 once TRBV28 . CASSSRRDRRGGYTF TGTGCCAGCAGTTCGCGCCGGGACCGCAGGGGTGGCTACACCTTC
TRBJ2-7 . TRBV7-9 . CASSLVGDADEQYF TGTGCCAGCAGCTTAGTCGGGGATGCGGACGAGCAGTACTTC
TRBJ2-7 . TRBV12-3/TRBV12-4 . CASSFGVGQYF TGTGCCAGCAGTTTTGGGGTAGGGCAGTACTTC
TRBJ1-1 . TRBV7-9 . CASSLNTEAFF TGTGCCAGCAGCTTAAACACTGAAGCTTTCTTT
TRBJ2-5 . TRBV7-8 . CASSLVASWGQETQYF TGTGCCAGCAGCTTAGTTGCTAGCTGGGGGCAAGAGACCCAGTACTTC
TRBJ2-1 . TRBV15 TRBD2 CATSKLAGAYNEQFF TGTGCCACCAGCAAACTAGCGGGGGCCTACAATGAGCAGTTCTTC
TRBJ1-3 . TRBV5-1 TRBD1 CASSSGTGGTGNTIYF TGCGCCAGCAGCTCCGGGACAGGGGGAACTGGAAACACCATATATTTT
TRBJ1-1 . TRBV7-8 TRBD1 CASSLSWGRGLTEAFF TGTGCCAGCAGCTTATCGTGGGGCAGGGGGTTAACTGAAGCTTTCTTT
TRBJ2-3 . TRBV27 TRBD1 CASSIISTGGIADTQYF TGTGCCAGCAGTATTATCAGTACAGGGGGCATCGCAGATACGCAGTATTTT
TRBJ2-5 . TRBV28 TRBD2 CASTPGTSGQETQYF TGTGCCAGCACCCCCGGGACTAGCGGACAAGAGACCCAGTACTTC
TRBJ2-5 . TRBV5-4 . CASSLAPQGLPQETQYF TGTGCCAGCAGCTTGGCCCCACAGGGCCTCCCCCAAGAGACCCAGTACTTC
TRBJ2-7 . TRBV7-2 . CASSLRPGKDYEQYF TGTGCCAGCAGCTTACGTCCCGGAAAAGACTACGAGCAGTACTTC
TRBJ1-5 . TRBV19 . CASSPTYPQIAQHF TGTGCCAGTAGCCCGACCTATCCCCAAATAGCCCAGCATTTT
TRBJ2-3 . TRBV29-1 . CSVESARGLGGTDTQYF TGCAGCGTTGAATCGGCCCGAGGGCTAGGGGGCACAGATACGCAGTATTTT
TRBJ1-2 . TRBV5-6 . CASSFRSGIYGYTF TGTGCCAGCAGCTTTCGATCAGGGATCTATGGCTACACCTTC
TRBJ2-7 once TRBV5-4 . CASSYAGGASYEQYF TGTGCCAGCAGCTACGCAGGTGGGGCTTCCTACGAGCAGTACTTC
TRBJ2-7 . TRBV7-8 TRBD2 CASSLDGRIAGGHEQYF TGTGCCAGCAGCTTAGATGGCCGGATAGCGGGAGGACACGAGCAGTACTTC
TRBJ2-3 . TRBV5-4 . CASSGGVHSILADTQYF .
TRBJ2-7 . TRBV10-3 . CAIWSGWDSYEQYF TGTGCCATCTGGTCCGGCTGGGACTCCTACGAGCAGTACTTC
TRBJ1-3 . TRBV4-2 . CASSQGGRGAGNTIYF TGTGCCAGCAGCCAAGGGGGGAGAGGGGCTGGAAACACCATATATTTT
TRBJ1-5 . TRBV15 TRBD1 CATSREYRGSNQPQHF TGTGCCACCAGCAGAGAATACAGGGGGAGCAATCAGCCCCAGCATTTT
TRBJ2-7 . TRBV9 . CASSLEGGNAYEQYF TGTGCCAGCAGCCTCGAAGGGGGAAATGCCTACGAGCAGTACTTC
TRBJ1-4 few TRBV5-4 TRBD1 CASSLGSGQEEKLFF TGTGCCAGCAGCTTGGGATCTGGACAGGAAGAAAAACTGTTTTTT
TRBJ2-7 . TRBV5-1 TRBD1 CASSSHTDRGGDEQYF TGCGCCAGCAGCTCCCATACGGACAGGGGTGGCGACGAGCAGTACTTC
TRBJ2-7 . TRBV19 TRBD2 CASSIDGTSAYEQYF TGTGCCAGTAGTATAGATGGGACTAGCGCTTACGAGCAGTACTTC
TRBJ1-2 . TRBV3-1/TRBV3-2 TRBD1 CASSQQGALGYTF TGTGCCAGCAGCCAACAGGGGGCGCTTGGCTACACCTTC
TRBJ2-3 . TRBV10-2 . CASKDSADTQYF TGCGCCAGCAAGGATAGCGCAGATACGCAGTATTTT
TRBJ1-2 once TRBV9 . CASSVDSADYGYTF TGTGCCAGCAGCGTAGACAGTGCAGACTATGGCTACACCTTC
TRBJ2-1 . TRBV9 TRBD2 CASGRTSGSSYNEQFF TGTGCCAGCGGACGGACTAGCGGGAGCTCCTACAATGAGCAGTTCTTC
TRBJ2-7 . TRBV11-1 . CASSLDREDEQYF TGTGCCAGCAGCTTAGACAGGGAGGACGAGCAGTACTTC
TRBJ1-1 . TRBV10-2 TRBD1 CASSGPTGGFTEAFF TGCGCCAGCAGTGGCCCGACAGGGGGCTTCACTGAAGCTTTCTTT
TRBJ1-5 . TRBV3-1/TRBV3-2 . CASSQDGRDDQPQHF TGTGCCAGCAGCCAAGATGGTCGTGACGATCAGCCCCAGCATTTT
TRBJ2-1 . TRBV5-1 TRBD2 CASSLEASGGYNEQFF TGCGCCAGCAGCTTGGAGGCTAGCGGGGGGTACAATGAGCAGTTCTTC
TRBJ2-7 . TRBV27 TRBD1 CASSIRQGRALYEQYF TGTGCCAGCAGTATCCGACAGGGCAGGGCCTTATACGAGCAGTACTTC
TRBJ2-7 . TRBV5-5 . CASGYEQYF TGTGCCAGCGGCTACGAGCAGTACTTC
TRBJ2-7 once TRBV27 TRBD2 CASSHRRLAGVYEQYF TGTGCCAGCAGCCACCGTCGACTAGCGGGAGTATACGAGCAGTACTTC